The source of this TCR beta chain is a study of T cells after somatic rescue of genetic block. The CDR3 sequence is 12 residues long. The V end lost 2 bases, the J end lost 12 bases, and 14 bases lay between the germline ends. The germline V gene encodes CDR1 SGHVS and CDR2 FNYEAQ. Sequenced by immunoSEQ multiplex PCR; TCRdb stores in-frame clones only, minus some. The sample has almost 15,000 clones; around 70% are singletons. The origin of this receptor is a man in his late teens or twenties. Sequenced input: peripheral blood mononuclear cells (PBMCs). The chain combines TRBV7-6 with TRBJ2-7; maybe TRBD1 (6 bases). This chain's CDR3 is CASSLSPGQVYF. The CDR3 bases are TGTGCCAGCAGCTTATCTCCGGGACAAGTGTACTTC.